This T cell receptor (beta chain) was profiled in a study of T cell repertoires and leukemia-associated antigens. Overall study: Some 16 million effective reads came from all samples combined.

On this clonotype: Antigen specificity is unknown.

V was clipped by 4 bases and J by 4 bases; unmatched bases: 5. Germline V gives CDR1 SGHRS, CDR2 YFSETQ. The CDR3 contains 14 residues. Using its own MiXCR run on the 5' RACE reads, TCRdb lists one record per CDR3 protein. The table records 11,000 or so distinct CDR3 sequences, under 55% of them present only once. Study-level findings and limits: Whether expanded clones are antigen-specific and functional remains untested.

Before use, CD3+ T cells rested overnight in serum-free medium. This sequence originates from a female donor in good health. Source material: CD3+ T cells sorted from blood and cultured. The rearrangement links TRBV5-1 to TRBJ2-1; the match to TRBD1 covers 7 bases. The CDR3 region is CASSPQTGYNEQFF. The CDR3 DNA is TGCGCCAGCAGCCCCCAGACAGGGTACAATGAGCAGTTCTTC.